The 16 T cell receptor beta chains in this list originate from one sample, sequenced in a study of cytomegalovirus exposure and HLA in healthy donors. The method was immunoSEQ multiplex PCR; TCRdb's version includes in-frame clones alone and lacks a portion of them. The sample has about 130,000 clones; about nine tenths are singletons. The sample consisted of PBMCs. The source is a man aged 30 to 39 in good health and CMV-seronegative.

The chain links TRBV5-1 to TRBJ2-2; TRBD2 matches at 16 bases. V trimming: 3 bases; J trimming: 6 bases; junction bases outside the gene matches: 5. This CDR3 contains 17 residues. Germline V gene data show CDR1 as SGHRS and CDR2 as YFSETQ. The CDR3 DNA reads TGCGCCAGCAGCTGGGGACTAGCGGGAGGGCCCTCCGGGGAGCTGTTTTTT. This codes for CASSWGLAGGPSGELFF.

The rearrangement links TRBV5-1 to TRBJ1-1, with 8 bases aligning to TRBD1. Germline loops: CDR1 SGHRS, CDR2 YFSETQ. V lost 0 bases, J lost 5 bases, and 9 bases stayed unmatched. CDR3 length: 16 residues. The CDR3 loop reads CASSLGRGRGHTEAFF. The CDR3 nucleotides read TGCGCCAGCAGCTTGGGGAGGGGCAGGGGGCATACTGAAGCTTTCTTT.

The CDR3 nucleotides are TGTGCCAGCAGTGAAGCAGGGAGGGGGGCTGAAAAACTGTTTTTT. Protein sequence: CASSEAGRGAEKLFF. This chain uses TRBV25-1 with TRBJ1-4; D possibly corresponds to TRBD1 (6 bases). The CDR3 runs 15 residues. Germline values: CDR1 MGHDK, CDR2 SYGVNS. V gave up 2 bases and J gave up 7 bases, with 14 bases separating them.

V and J are TRBV27 and TRBJ2-7; D is perhaps TRBD2 (5 bases). Trimming removed 0 bases from V and 7 bases from J, with 10 bases in between. Germline loops: CDR1 MNHEY, CDR2 SMNVEV (reference sequence). The CDR3 extends over 13 amino acids. The CDR3 spells CASSLSGALEQYF. For the CDR3, the DNA is TGTGCCAGCAGTTTATCGGGAGCGTTGGAGCAGTACTTC.

This clone was detected only once. V is TRBV4-1 and J is TRBJ1-1; 10 bases agree with TRBD1. CDR1 MGHRA and CDR2 YSYEKL come from the germline V gene. With 3 bases clipped from V and 3 bases from J, the junction kept 4 bases outside the gene matches. The length of the CDR3 is 15 residues. The CDR3 region has the DNA TGCGCCAGCAGCCATCCCGGGACAGGGGACACTGAAGCTTTCTTT. Encoded protein: CASSHPGTGDTEAFF.

The CDR3, as DNA: TGTGCCAGCAGGGGCAGGGTGCAAGAAAAACTGTTTTTT. Its protein product is CASRGRVQEKLFF. The V gene is TRBV6-5, the J gene TRBJ1-4; D may be TRBD1 (5 bases). Trimming removed 6 bases from V and 8 bases from J, with 13 bases in between. The CDR3 has 13 residues. From germline, CDR1 is MNHEY and CDR2 SVGAGI.

The chain has TRBV11-2 and TRBJ2-2; 7 bases agree with TRBD2. Per germline, CDR1 SGHAT and CDR2 FQNNGV. The CDR3 spans 15 residues. After removal of 2 bases from V and 2 bases from J, the junction contained 2 bases not matched to a gene. CDR3 protein: CASSLSSGNTGELFF. The CDR3 region has the DNA TGTGCCAGCAGCTTATCTAGCGGAAACACCGGGGAGCTGTTTTTT.

This clone has at least ten counts. This chain links TRBV11-2 with TRBJ1-2; D is unresolved. The CDR3 is 13 residues long. V lost 3 bases to trimming and J lost 5 bases, with 10 bases between them. CDR1 SGHAT and CDR2 FQNNGV come from the germline V gene. The DNA for the CDR3 is TGTGCCAGCAGCTTTTCGGTAGATTATGGCTACACCTTC. Its translation is CASSFSVDYGYTF.

The genes are TRBV5-1 and TRBJ2-7, with TRBD2 matching 11 bases. There are 15 residues in the CDR3. The V gene's germline CDR1 is SGHRS and CDR2 YFSETQ. J was trimmed by 3 bases and V by 5 bases; bases with no gene match: 7. The CDR3: CASRLLAGGFYEQYF. DNA of the CDR3: TGCGCCAGCAGACTTCTAGCGGGAGGATTCTACGAGCAGTACTTC.

The V gene is TRBV9, the J gene TRBJ1-5; TRBD1 might be the D (6 bases). CDR1 SGDLS and CDR2 YYNGEE come from the germline V gene. This CDR3 has 14 residues. V was cut by 3 bases and J by 7 bases, with 14 bases left in between. The CDR3 sequence is CASSGYRDGQPQHF. CDR3 nucleotides: TGTGCCAGCAGCGGCTACAGGGACGGACAGCCCCAGCATTTT.

J is TRBJ2-6 and V is TRBV6-1; D is possibly TRBD1 (6 bases). With 2 bases removed from V and 0 bases from J, the gap between germline ends came to 8 bases. The CDR3 consists of 16 residues. CDR1 and CDR2 from the germline V gene are MNHNS and SASEGT. CDR3 region: CASSERGNSGANVLTF. For the CDR3, the DNA is TGTGCCAGCAGTGAAAGGGGGAACTCTGGGGCCAACGTCCTGACTTTC.

This sequence joins TRBV2 and TRBJ2-7; 9 bases line up with TRBD1. V was pared by 5 bases and J by 3 bases, with 5 bases of the junction left unmatched. This CDR3 comprises 14 residues. The V gene's germline CDR1 is SNHLY and CDR2 FYNNEI. CDR3 loop: CASSPGQGVYEQYF. The CDR3 nucleotides read TGTGCCAGCAGTCCGGGACAGGGTGTCTACGAGCAGTACTTC.

In its sample, this clone was seen a few times. The gene calls are TRBV18 and TRBJ1-6; D is unclear. V was cut by 6 bases and J by 8 bases, with 11 bases left in between. This CDR3 is built from 13 residues. Per germline, CDR1 KGHSH and CDR2 LQKENI. The CDR3 bases are TGTGCCAGCTCCAACGCGGTGGATTCACCCCTCCACTTT. It translates to CASSNAVDSPLHF.

This chain joins TRBV28 and TRBJ1-1; D ambiguous. This CDR3 region has 13 residues. Germline V CDR1 and CDR2: MDHEN, SYDVKM. Trimming removed 4 bases at V and 1 base at J, with 7 bases between. The CDR3 loop reads CASSWAGNTEAFF. The CDR3 DNA follows: TGTGCCAGCAGTTGGGCGGGGAACACTGAAGCTTTCTTT.

The chain links TRBV2 to TRBJ2-2; TRBD2 matches at 12 bases. CDR1 SNHLY and CDR2 FYNNEI come from the germline V gene. With V trimmed by 2 bases and J by 6 bases, 10 bases remained unmatched. The CDR3 has 18 residues. CDR3 nucleotides: TGTGCCAGCAGTGAAAGAGGGCTAGCGGGAGGGCTGGCCGGGGAGCTGTTTTTT. It yields the protein CASSERGLAGGLAGELFF.

This rearrangement joins TRBV29-1 to TRBJ2-7; D may be TRBD1 (6 bases). Germline V CDR1 and CDR2: SQVTM, ANQGSEA. The ends were cut back, 4 bases at V and 5 bases at J, with 18 bases in the middle. There are 14 residues in the CDR3. The CDR3 loop reads CSVGPPDRSHEQYF. CDR3 coding DNA: TGCAGCGTTGGCCCCCCCGACAGGTCCCACGAGCAGTACTTC.